This T cell receptor beta chain was identified in a study of Graves' ophthalmopathy and Graves' hyperthyroidism. Study at large: No treatment had been given when peripheral blood was collected at initial diagnosis.

The diagnosis combined clinical symptoms, thyroxine, TRAb, thyroid ultrasound and orbital computed tomography scans. RNA served as the template for amplifying TCR beta CDR3 regions. After a first-round RT-PCR with HTBI primers, a second-round multiplex PCR was run. TCRdb recomputed calls from the multiplex PCR reads with MiXCR, one row per CDR3 protein. This table has 400,000 to 450,000 distinct CDR3 sequences, 20% to 25% appearing once. This clonotype was counted a few times. The V gene's germline CDR1 is MNHNS and CDR2 SASEGT. V shed 7 bases and J shed 0 bases, with 15 bases lying between them. The CDR3 is 16 residues long.

Input material: peripheral blood. The receptor was isolated from a woman aged 18-35 years with stable Graves' hyperthyroidism. V is TRBV6-1 and J is TRBJ2-2, with D maybe TRBD1 (6 bases). DNA of the CDR3: TGTGCCAGCACTCCACAGACAGGATCGAACACCGGGGAGCTGTTTTTT. Protein product: CASTPQTGSNTGELFF.